This TCR beta chain is from a study of cytomegalovirus exposure and HLA in healthy donors (dated 2017 in TCRdb). Notes on the research overall: According to an earlier analysis of 550 to 750 of the donors, 200 million or so T cells yielded 95 million to 140 million unique TCR beta sequences and approximately 280 Gb of sequence data. To predict cytomegalovirus infection status, the study combined high-throughput TCR immunosequencing, statistical association of individual TCRs with disease status, and machine learning. An earlier analysis of 587 of the donors used high-throughput TCR beta sequencing to judge whether each TCR beta V gene segment behaved as functional or pseudogenic. The number of donors typed differed by locus, with 629-630 for A, B, C, DRB1 and DQB1, around 500 for DQA1, 600 to 610 for DPA1, and some 470 for DPB1. In the later analysis, no new phenotypic data were used to find candidate immune exposures; instead, reliance was placed on TCR beta sequences and their occurrence across donors. HLA typing included class I and class II loci at four-digit resolution. Roughly five DR-DQ haplotypes were handled as single units for association and clustering because linkage in the cohort was strong. Along with the 666-subject first cohort, a separate validation cohort of around 110 different subjects was used. Donor age, sex, ethnicity and CMV serostatus were compiled alongside the repertoire data. Among the roughly 390 genotyped donors, more than 70% belonged to the genetic ancestry cluster associated with self-reported Caucasian donors. The study aimed to test whether cataloging public T cell receptors could reveal signatures of past pathogen exposure. Every repertoire in the discovery cohort had been generated on one and the same sequencing platform. On average, 235,054 unique TCR beta nucleotide sequences were sequenced per donor among some 430 genotyped donors of the cohort, with about 17% of those sequences being non-productive. An early release that covered about 600 HLA-typed donors contained approximately 300 gigabases of sequencing data and some 87 million unique TCR sequences. A later genetic analysis used genome-wide SNP genotypes for about three fifths of the 666 donors, treating that subset as a discovery cohort. The study used immunosequencing to profile the T cell repertoires of approximately 630 subjects and linked those repertoires to cytomegalovirus serostatus. In a later analysis, previously published TCR beta repertoires from 666 donors were re-analyzed and high-resolution HLA genotyping was added so that TCR occurrence patterns could be studied. General study outcomes and caveats: The classifier was reported to diagnose cytomegalovirus status with high specificity and sensitivity in both the original and validation cohorts. For the cohort, immune exposure information was limited to CMV serostatus. In an earlier analysis of approximately 600 of the donors, most TCR beta V segments were observed in productive rearrangements about 87% or about 30% of the time, broadly matching IMGT annotations. In a later analysis, several top co-occurrence clusters were reported to appear linked to parvovirus B19, influenza, CMV and Epstein-Barr virus. A later analysis associated about 16,000 TCR beta sequences with specific HLA alleles at a false discovery rate of 0.05. Linkage disequilibrium might explain the correlated functional status among segregating V segments, but an unknown experimental factor could not be ruled out. Because counts were too low, approximately 15 rarely observed V segments, including chromosome 9 orphons, were excluded from the earlier analysis of several hundred of the donors. The authors suggested that the approach could potentially be extended to other disease states and immunological phenotypes. In vitro tests confirmed that a few of the cytomegalovirus-associated TCR beta chains recognize cytomegalovirus antigens. A group of highly shared sequence variants was considered likely to be a technical artifact of the sequencing pipeline. In a later analysis, TCR association rates were found to vary across HLA loci, with the most associated TCRs seen for DRB1 alleles and the fewest for HLA-C alleles. Some IMGT-functional V segments, including TRBV6-2 and TRBV6-3, could not be told apart with the 87-base-pair reads, so those segments were excluded. While some public TCRs were present in many individuals, most TCR sequences turned up only very rarely across donors. Most CMV-associated TCR beta chains appeared to be HLA-restricted in a later analysis, and the HLA associations seemed to be driven largely by CMV exposure. A further reported finding was that TCR beta sequences accurately predicted the HLA-A and HLA-B alleles for most subjects in the first cohort. HLA typing was unavailable for some donors at each locus, so association tests used only the typed subset. Sequencing depth was assumed to be roughly uniform across donors in the presence/absence analyses, though that assumption may not hold. The cohort was sequenced for TCR beta chains only, and without alpha or paired-chain data the features that could be detected were limited. According to a later genetic analysis, donors in an Asian-associated ancestry cluster had fewer N-insertions in productive TCRs than the roughly 660-donor mean. V-gene and J-gene trimming of TCR beta chains was associated with a missense DCLRE1C variant in a later genetic analysis, and the association was replicated in an independent cohort. Strong co-occurrence of HLA alleles, especially DR and DQ, made assigning TCR associations to individual alleles difficult. In the study, around 160 TCR beta chains were listed as associated with cytomegalovirus. A later analysis found that HLA-associated TCR beta chains were more clonally expanded and had lower generation probabilities than equally common non-associated chains.

Preparation of the library involved the immunoSEQ multiplex PCR assay. For the multiplex PCR, a mixture combining 60 forward primers for TCR Vbeta segments and 13 reverse primers for TCR Jbeta segments was used. The CDR3 region of rearranged TCR beta genes was amplified from genomic DNA by a multiplex PCR assay. The amplified TCR beta libraries were sequenced on the Illumina HiSeq System as 87-base-pair reads. Concerning the study's data processing: Across the roughly 640 repertoires, a later analysis counted 78 million or so unique TCR beta chains, around 10 million of which were shared by at least two donors. Raw reads were error-corrected and collapsed into unique sequences with a nearest-neighbor algorithm that merged closely related sequences to remove PCR and sequencing errors. V, D and J gene segments were assigned by aligning CDR3 sequences to IMGT reference sequences. For a sequence to be retained, a match of at least six nucleotides to both a V gene segment and a J gene segment was required. Rearrangements were classified as productive when the CDR3 lacked stop codons and remained in frame with V and J, and all other rearrangements were classified as non-productive. Following IMGT convention, CDR3 was defined as the stretch from the second conserved V-encoded cysteine up to the conserved J-encoded phenylalanine. Sequences without an unambiguous match to a single V gene segment were excluded from the earlier analysis of several hundred of the donors. In an earlier analysis of several hundred of the donors, V segments were called functional above 56.7% productive rearrangements and were called segregating when the between-donor standard deviation exceeded 5%. A statistical classification framework was built for diagnosing cytomegalovirus status from the catalog of TCR beta chain sequences. In a later analysis, V and J genes were assigned by comparing TCR nucleotide sequences against IMGT/GENE-DB human TR gene sequences. The TCRdist pipeline was used in a later analysis to assign CDR3 sequences and most-parsimonious VDJ recombination scenarios. In a later analysis, every TCR beta chain was defined by the combination of its CDR3 amino acid sequence and its V-gene family, and reads without a unique V-gene family were dropped. A later analysis removed 592 highly shared, low-generation-probability nucleotide sequences to deal with suspected cross-contamination and a sequencing artifact. For each public chain, a later analysis derived a clonal expansion index from normalized ranks of inferred template counts within each repertoire. In a later analysis, generation probabilities were computed using a VDJ recombination model fitted to out-of-frame rearrangements, and the results were checked against IGoR. Hypergeometric tests were used in a later analysis to score TCR-TCR, TCR-HLA and TCR-CMV co-occurrence, with a repertoire-size bias correction applied to the TCR pairs. False discovery rates were estimated in a later analysis by permuting HLA or CMV assignments 20 times. In a later analysis, co-occurring TCRs were grouped using DBSCAN, with TCRdist sequence similarity added in when clustering inside HLA-allele-positive subsets. Co-occurrence clustering excluded repertoires with fewer than 30,000 or more than 120,000 public chains, plus five with anomalous nucleotide sharing. Not all clones reach the TCRdb copy of this immuneACCESS table, which keeps in-frame sequences only. Checked studies attribute under half of the gap to unresolved V genes and leave the rest unexplained. V, J and clone size derive from that table, while D and trimming were established from the DNA sequence. The sample table gives 50,000 to 60,000 clones. The top ten clones comprise approximately 11% of the sample.

With regard to this clone: The antigen it recognizes is unknown.

Its CDR3 holds 14 amino acids, cysteine through phenylalanine. Only the CDR3 portion is preserved as DNA: 42 bases, with reading frame beginning at the first base. From a lookup of the germline V gene, CDR1 and CDR2 are LGHNT and FRNRAP. Cut back by 3 bases and 0 bases, the V and J ends lie 8 bases apart. The cohort consisted of hundreds of healthy bone marrow donors. At the time of sampling, all cohort members were nominally healthy, though unrecorded immune exposures were likely present. The donor tested CMV seropositive, placing the donor among the 289 seropositive members of the cohort. Every donor gave a peripheral blood sample, and the peripheral blood mononuclear cells from that sample were used for TCR beta sequencing. The Qiagen DNeasy Blood Extraction Kit was used to extract genomic DNA from the blood cell samples.

This clonotype was obtained from a woman aged 45 to 65 in good health and CMV-seropositive. Sequencing used PBMCs. The receptor chain draws on TRBV12-5 and TRBJ1-1; tentative D gene TRBD1, with 6 bases matching. In nucleotide form, the sequence is TGTGCTAGTGGTTTAGGGACATTGAACACTGAAGCTTTCTTT. It codes for CASGLGTLNTEAFF.